The 9 T cell receptor beta chains listed next were all sequenced from one sample in a study of T-cell reconstitution after alpha-beta-depleted transplantation in children. This sample's TCRbeta library carried unique molecular identifier barcodes. Each CDR3 protein gets one entry after TCRdb re-called the PCR reads with MiXCR. The sample has 400,000 to 550,000 distinct CDR3 sequences; roughly a tenth are singletons. This specimen was PBMCs, taken before TCRalphabeta/CD19-depleted stem cell transplant. The receptor source for this set is a child aged 2 to 15 with inherited bone marrow failure, due to receive a stem cell transplant.

At least ten counts were recorded for this clonotype. The chain links TRBV4-2 to TRBJ2-2, with 7 nucleotides matching TRBD2. The ends lost 0 bases at V and 4 bases at J; junction bases unmatched: 5. CDR1 is LGHNA, CDR2 YNFKEQ, per germline. The CDR3 is 16 residues long. DNA of the CDR3: TGTGCCAGCAGCCAAGAGGGGGGGTCCGTCACCGGGGAGCTGTTTTTT. Translation gives CASSQEGGSVTGELFF.

This clonotype was seen many times. The chain is built from TRBV4-3 and TRBJ1-1; weak D call: TRBD1 (5 bases). The CDR3 has 15 residues. V gave up 0 bases and J gave up 5 bases, with 13 bases separating them. The germline V gene has CDR1 LGHNA and CDR2 YSLEER. The CDR3 is CASSQDLGGRTEAFF. DNA for the CDR3: TGCGCCAGCAGCCAAGATCTTGGGGGAAGGACTGAAGCTTTCTTT.

This clonotype came up a few times. The genes are TRBV27 and TRBJ2-7; 8 bases are shared with TRBD2. Looked up from germline, CDR1 is MNHEY and CDR2 is SMNVEV (reference sequence). The ends lost 2 bases at V and 5 bases at J; junction bases unmatched: 5. The CDR3 is 14 amino acids. The CDR3 sequence is CASSLEGLGNEQYF. CDR3 in DNA: TGTGCCAGCAGTTTAGAGGGACTAGGTAACGAGCAGTACTTC.

This clonotype was observed a handful of times. This may stem from a read error, because a much larger clone lies one nucleotide away. This chain connects TRBV7-6 to TRBJ2-7; tentative D call: TRBD2 (6 bases). Germline V lookup: CDR1 SGHVS, CDR2 FNYEAQ. The CDR3 has 12 residues. Trimming cost V 1 base and J 6 bases, with 7 bases left between them. CDR3 in amino acids: CASSLELAEQYF. CDR3 in DNA: TGTGCCAGCAGCTTAGAACTAGCCGAGCAGTACTTC.

This clonotype was found many times. At one boundary the junction diverges from the germline segment, which might be a read error. This chain's CDR3 is CSATGTGETQYF. CDR3 coding DNA: TGCAGCGCGACCGGGACTGGGGAGACCCAGTATTTC. This rearrangement joins TRBV29-1 to TRBJ2-5; D possibly corresponds to TRBD2 (6 bases). This CDR3 spans 12 amino acids. The V gene's germline CDR1 is SQVTM and CDR2 ANQGSEA.

This clonotype has a count of ten or more. The V call is TRBV5-1, the J call TRBJ1-1; 10 bases agree with TRBD1. This CDR3 comprises 18 residues. V shed 2 bases, J shed 0 bases, and the junction held 10 bases outside the gene matches. The germline CDR1 and CDR2 sequences are SGHRS and YFSETQ. The CDR3 region has the DNA TGCGCCAGCAGCTTAAGGTTTGGACAGGGGGAGCTGAACACTGAAGCTTTCTTT. Amino acid sequence: CASSLRFGQGELNTEAFF.

The chain combines TRBV27 with TRBJ1-4, with D unresolved. CDR3 length: 13 residues. Trimming took 5 bases from V and 13 from J, leaving 17 bases between them. CDR1 is MNHEY and CDR2 is SMNVEV in the germline V gene (reference sequence). The CDR3 DNA reads TGTGCCAGCAGTCCCTCATCGGGTCACGGACTGTTTTTT. Protein product: CASSPSSGHGLFF. Together with reference TRBV27 and TRBJ1-4, the CDR3 gives the full variable domain: EAQVTQNPRYLITVTGKKLTVTCSQNMNHEYMSWYRQDPGLGLRQIYYSMNVEVTDKGDVPEGYKVSRKEKRNFPLILESPSPNQTSLYFCASSPSSGHGLFFGSGTQLSVL.

The V call is TRBV28, the J call TRBJ2-1, with D perhaps being TRBD1 or TRBD2 (5 bases each). The CDR3 contains 14 residues. The V gene's germline CDR1 is MDHEN and CDR2 SYDVKM. V was pared by 5 bases and J by 8 bases, with 16 bases between. CDR3 protein: CASSPRDGSDEQFF. Here the CDR3 DNA reads TGTGCCAGCAGTCCCCGGGACGGCAGCGATGAGCAGTTCTTC.

This clonotype was counted at least ten times. The chain uses TRBV4-1 and TRBJ2-5; TRBD1 aligns across 11 bases. CDR3 length equals 17 residues. The V segment lost 2 bases and the J segment 1 base; nucleotides outside the gene matches: 6. The germline gives CDR1 MGHRA, CDR2 YSYEKL. The CDR3 sequence is CASSQRTGGTAQETQYF. In DNA form, the CDR3 reads TGCGCCAGCAGCCAACGGACAGGGGGCACTGCCCAAGAGACCCAGTACTTC.